Here is one TCR beta chain with its context. The assay was immunoSEQ multiplex PCR, and TCRdb's table has in-frame clones only and misses some. The sample includes 250,000 or so clones, around nine tenths of them seen just once. The J segment lost 6 bases and the V segment lost 4 bases, leaving 10 bases of the junction unmatched. The CDR3 spans 15 residues. Germline V lookup: CDR1 SQVTM, CDR2 ANQGSEA. The sample originates from a study of blood T cell repertoires in COVID-19. Categorization into cohorts depended on clinical history that participants reported. Sequencing was done on a sample of PBMCs or T cells enriched from blood (not recorded which). The TCR was taken from a middle-aged man who had recovered from COVID-19. The rearrangement joins TRBV29-1 to TRBJ2-1; 9 bases agree with TRBD2. The CDR3 coding sequence is TGCAGCGTTGTGGGGTGGCGGGGGGGTGTCAATGAGCAGTTCTTC. Translating it yields CSVVGWRGGVNEQFF.